Listed here is a single T cell receptor (beta chain). TCRdb reprocessed the 5' RACE reads with MiXCR, giving one entry per CDR3 protein. The sample includes roughly 250,000 distinct CDR3 sequences, 7.5% of them seen just once. V was trimmed by 1 base and J by 4 bases, leaving 11 bases between them. CDR3 length equals 14 residues. The sample belongs to a study of identical twins. These data were likewise used in another study, on yellow fever vaccine responses in identical twins.

This TCR was sampled from a woman aged 18-29 years in good health. The sample taken for sequencing was CD8+ T cells sorted from blood. This sequence joins TRBV12-3 or TRBV12-4 and TRBJ2-7; tentative D call: TRBD2 (6 bases). CDR3 nucleotides: TGTGCCAGCAGTTTAGGGCGGGATAGATACGAGCAGTACTTC. This sequence encodes CASSLGRDRYEQYF.